The 15 T cell receptor beta chains listed next were all sequenced from one sample in a study of blood T cells in healthy people across ages. A sample-barcoded 5' primer and a J-beta primer mix were used in a second PCR of roughly 7 to 11 cycles. TCRdb itself ran the 5' RACE reads through MiXCR, one entry per CDR3 protein. The table has more than 1,400,000 distinct CDR3 sequences, around 39% seen once. Sequenced material: blood. These receptors all come from a woman aged 18-30 years in good health.

This chain uses TRBV3-1 with TRBJ2-4, with D perhaps being TRBD1 or TRBD2 (5 bases each). Germline CDR1 and CDR2: LGHDT and YNNKEL (reference sequence). This CDR3 is 16 amino acids long. Trimming removed 6 bases at V and 0 bases at J, with 15 bases between. The CDR3 sequence: CASSQAGGGAKNIQYF. The CDR3 nucleotides are TGTGCCAGCAGTCAGGCGGGTGGGGGAGCCAAAAACATTCAGTACTTC.

Only a few counts were recorded for this clonotype. The chain carries TRBV13 and TRBJ2-7; D ambiguous. Trimming left V 5 bases short and J 5 bases short, with 13 bases between. CDR3 size: 13 residues. CDR1 is PRHDT and CDR2 is FYEKMQ in the germline V gene (reference sequence). For the CDR3, the DNA is TGTGCCAGCAGCGTTGGGCCCCGGGACGAGCAGTACTTC. Translated: CASSVGPRDEQYF.

This clonotype was counted a few times. The rearrangement joins TRBV12-3 or TRBV12-4 to TRBJ1-6; 7 bases agree with TRBD1. Germline trimming cut 1 base from V and 10 bases from J; bases unmatched to any gene: 4. The CDR3 loop spans 14 amino acids. This chain's CDR3 is CASSLVRGQSPLHF. The DNA for the CDR3 is TGTGCCAGCAGTTTAGTTAGGGGGCAATCACCCCTCCACTTT.

V gene TRBV2 combines with J gene TRBJ2-3, with D tentatively TRBD2 (6 bases). V lost 10 bases and J lost 2, with 13 bases in between. The CDR3 sequence is 13 residues long. The germline V gene encodes CDR1 SNHLY and CDR2 FYNNEI. The CDR3 reads CATTRDSTDTQYF. The CDR3 nucleotides read TGTGCCACCACCCGGGACTCCACAGATACGCAGTATTTT.

This clonotype was seen a handful of times. V gene TRBV5-1 combines with J gene TRBJ2-2; 7 nucleotides match TRBD1. The CDR3 runs 15 residues. V gave up 4 bases and J gave up 2 bases; unmatched junction bases: 5. The germline V gene has CDR1 SGHRS and CDR2 YFSETQ. CDR3 nucleotides: TGCGCCAGCAGCAAGGACAGGAGTAACACCGGGGAGCTGTTTTTT. Translating gives CASSKDRSNTGELFF.

A few counts support this clonotype. This chain uses TRBV20-1 with TRBJ2-3; D is tentatively TRBD1 or TRBD2 (5 bases each). V lost 3 bases and J lost 11, with 18 bases in between. CDR3 length: 13 residues. The V gene's germline CDR1 is DFQATT and CDR2 SNEGSKA (reference sequence). CDR3 in amino acids: CSARAGTAVGQYF. CDR3 DNA sequence: TGCAGTGCTAGGGCCGGGACCGCGGTAGGGCAGTATTTT.

The table lists this clonotype with a few counts. The chain recombines TRBV6-5 with TRBJ1-2; TRBD1 might be the D (5 bases). This CDR3 spans 13 amino acids. V gave up 7 bases and J gave up 8 bases, with 17 bases separating them. CDR1 is MNHEY, CDR2 SVGAGI, per germline. The CDR3 DNA follows: TGTGCCAGCAACCCTAGCGGGGGTAGGGGCTACACCTTC. This gives the protein CASNPSGGRGYTF.

The V call is TRBV20-1, the J call TRBJ2-7; 10 nucleotides line up with TRBD1. Trimming at V came to 3 bases and at J to 1 base, leaving 6 bases not matched to a gene. The length of the CDR3 is 15 residues. Germline values: CDR1 DFQATT, CDR2 SNEGSKA (reference sequence). CDR3 coding DNA: TGCAGTGCTAGGAGGGACAGGGGCCCATCCTACGAGCAGTACTTC. Protein product: CSARRDRGPSYEQYF.

The chain combines TRBV4-1 with TRBJ2-5; D gene uncertain. Trimming cost V 2 bases and J 11 bases, with 24 bases left between them. Germline lookup yields CDR1 MGHRA and CDR2 YSYEKL. CDR3 length equals 16 residues. Here the CDR3 reads CASSQTGLSTYNEQYF. Here the CDR3 DNA reads TGCGCCAGCAGCCAAACGGGCCTTTCCACCTACAATGAGCAGTACTTC.

Details on this clonotype: A much larger clone is a single base away; this may be a read error. The chain joins TRBV7-2 to TRBJ2-4; D is undetermined. The V gene lost 4 bases and the J gene lost 0 bases, with 7 bases spanning the gap. Germline V lookup: CDR1 SGHTA, CDR2 FQGNSA. The CDR3 sequence is 14 residues long. The CDR3 DNA reads TGTACCAGCAGCTCGGGCCTAGCCAAAAACATTCAGTACTTC. Its protein product is CTSSSGLAKNIQYF. The full variable domain, its missing parts supplied by reference TRBV7-2 and TRBJ2-4, is GAGVSQSPSNKVTEKGKDVELRCDPISGHTALYWYRQSLGQGLEFLIYFQGNSAPDKSGLPSDRFSAERTGGSVSTLTIQRTQQEDSAVYLCTSSSGLAKNIQYFGAGTRLSVL.

V gene TRBV21-1 combines with J gene TRBJ2-5; the table's TRBD2 call for D was not verified on the DNA. TRBV21-1 represents a pseudogene. This CDR3 has 16 amino acids. This CDR3 reads CASSKCTSGSDETQYF. CDR3 DNA sequence: TGTGCCAGCAGCAAATGTACTAGCGGGAGCGACGAGACCCAGTACTTC.

The J gene is TRBJ1-4, the V gene TRBV29-1; no clear D. V lost 6 bases to trimming and J lost 6 bases, with 14 bases between them. Germline-derived CDR1 and CDR2 are SQVTM and ANQGSEA. CDR3 length equals 13 residues. CDR3 nucleotides: TGCAGCGTACGAGAGCGGACTGATGAAAAACTGTTTTTT. This gives the protein CSVRERTDEKLFF.

This clonotype occurred a few times. V gene TRBV20-1 combines with J gene TRBJ2-3, with 7 bases matching TRBD2. CDR1 and CDR2 (germline): DFQATT, SNEGSKA (reference sequence). Trimming removed 2 bases from V and 3 bases from J; junction bases left unmatched: 8. CDR3 length: 15 residues. Here the CDR3 reads CSARRASGLTDTQYF. CDR3 DNA sequence: TGCAGTGCTAGACGGGCTAGCGGTTTAACAGATACGCAGTATTTT.

This rearrangement joins TRBV20-1 to TRBJ2-1, with 7 bases aligning to TRBD2. CDR3 size: 17 residues. Germline values: CDR1 DFQATT, CDR2 SNEGSKA (reference sequence). V lost 0 bases, J lost 0 bases, and 8 bases stayed unmatched. CDR3: CSARDPGASGSYNEQFF. The DNA for the CDR3 is TGCAGTGCTAGAGATCCCGGGGCTAGCGGCTCCTACAATGAGCAGTTCTTC.

This sequence joins TRBV28 and TRBJ2-4; D may be TRBD2 (5 bases). Germline lookup yields CDR1 MDHEN and CDR2 SYDVKM. V was shortened by 1 base and J by 5 bases, with 12 bases between the two germline ends. This CDR3 contains 15 residues. For the CDR3, the DNA is TGTGCCAGCAGTTTATACCGGGCCGGGGAAAACATTCAGTACTTC. The encoded protein is CASSLYRAGENIQYF.